This record concerns one T cell receptor beta chain sequence. Its antigen is not identified. Sequencing used immunoSEQ multiplex PCR; TCRdb keeps in-frame clones, though not all of them. Found here are about 140,000 clones, 85% to 95% of them singletons; the top ten hold 12%. These data come from a study of T cell responses to AZD1222 COVID-19 vaccine. General study findings and limits: Among spike-specific TCRs, nearly half reportedly target unmutated variant regions. Most donors were white British, females outnumbered males, and clonal diversity was possibly underestimated. Vaccine-associated CD4 TCRs spanned spike, dominant at 160-218 and 743-854. Just a handful of people given AZD1222 tested seropositive at baseline.

The CDR3 extends over 16 amino acids. CDR1 is MNHEY and CDR2 is SVGAGI in the germline V gene. V lost 4 bases, J lost 1 base, and 4 bases stayed unmatched. The sequence was collected from an adult who had recovered from COVID-19. Sample: peripheral blood, taken after recovery from COVID-19. The J gene is TRBJ2-2, the V gene TRBV6-5, with 9 bases that match TRBD2. The CDR3 protein is CASSSLAGVNTGELFF. The CDR3 DNA reads as TGTGCCAGCAGTTCACTAGCGGGTGTGAACACCGGGGAGCTGTTTTTT.